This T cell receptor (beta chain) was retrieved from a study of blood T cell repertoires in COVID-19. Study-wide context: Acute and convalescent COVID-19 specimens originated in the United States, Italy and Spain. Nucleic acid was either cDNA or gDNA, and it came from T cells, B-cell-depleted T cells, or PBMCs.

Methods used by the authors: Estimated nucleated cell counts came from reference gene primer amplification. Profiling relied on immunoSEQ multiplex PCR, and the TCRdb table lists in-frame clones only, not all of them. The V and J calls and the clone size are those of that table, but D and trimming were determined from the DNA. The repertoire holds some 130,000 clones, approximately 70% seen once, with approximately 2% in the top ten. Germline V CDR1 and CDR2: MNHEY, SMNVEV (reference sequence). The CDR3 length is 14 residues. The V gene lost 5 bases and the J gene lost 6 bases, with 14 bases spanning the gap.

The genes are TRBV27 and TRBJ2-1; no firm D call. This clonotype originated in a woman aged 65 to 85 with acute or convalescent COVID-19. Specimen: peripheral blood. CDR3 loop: CASSPRLHVNEQFF. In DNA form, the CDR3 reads TGTGCCAGCAGTCCCCGACTCCATGTCAATGAGCAGTTCTTC.